This TCR beta chain is from a study of cytomegalovirus exposure and HLA in healthy donors. The junction had 9 bases not matched to a gene; V was cut back by 1 base and J by 0 bases. The CDR3 has 20 residues. Germline V gives CDR1 SGHKS, CDR2 YYEKEE (reference sequence). PCR amplification relied on 60 Vbeta primers (plus 13 Jbeta primers). Only in-frame clones appear in the TCRdb table, and some are missing; sequencing was by immunoSEQ multiplex PCR. The table shows roughly 60,000 clones, with 70% to 85% occurring only once. The chain is built from TRBV5-5 and TRBJ2-6; 11 bases are a match to TRBD2. The sequencing input was PBMCs. The TCR originated in a woman aged 40 to 50 in good health and CMV-seropositive. The CDR3 DNA is TGTGCCAGCAGCTTGACACTAGCGGGGGTCCGTAGCTCTGGGGCCAACGTCCTGACTTTC. Its translation: CASSLTLAGVRSSGANVLTF.